The rows below give T cell receptor beta chains drawn from one sample of a study of shared clonotypes between healthy human individuals. Here immunoSEQ multiplex PCR was the method, and the copy in TCRdb shows in-frame clones only, minus some. Here the sample spans about 380,000 clones, just over 95% being singletons. The sample was memory CD8+ T cells sorted from blood. All receptors come from a man between 25 and 39 years old in good health. The CDR3 runs from the conserved cysteine through the conserved F or W. Each record gives: J gene, V gene, clone size, CDR3 protein. Expanded clones get a size class; other rows say once, few or many, or leave the size out.

j_call: TRBJ2-7
v_call: TRBV10-1
clone_size: NA
cdr3_aa: CARAGFDYEQYF

j_call: TRBJ2-1
v_call: TRBV6-5
clone_size: NA
cdr3_aa: CASNRGASSYNEQFF

j_call: TRBJ2-5
v_call: TRBV5-1
clone_size: NA
cdr3_aa: CASSLDTYHQETQYF

j_call: TRBJ1-2
v_call: TRBV19
clone_size: NA
cdr3_aa: CASSFLTGKGGYTF

j_call: TRBJ2-7
v_call: TRBV4-2
clone_size: NA
cdr3_aa: CASSPGVSSYEQYF

j_call: TRBJ1-5
v_call: TRBV28
clone_size: NA
cdr3_aa: CASSLRRGQPQHF

j_call: TRBJ2-1
v_call: TRBV30
clone_size: once
cdr3_aa: CAWSLGELVVNEQFF

j_call: TRBJ2-2
v_call: TRBV5-1
clone_size: NA
cdr3_aa: CASSLERGTGELFF

j_call: TRBJ2-3
v_call: TRBV5-1
clone_size: NA
cdr3_aa: CASSLLAGETDTQYF

j_call: TRBJ2-6
v_call: TRBV7-9
clone_size: NA
cdr3_aa: CASSLVGREGSGANVLTF

j_call: TRBJ2-3
v_call: TRBV28
clone_size: NA
cdr3_aa: CASSLPAGTSGDTQYF

j_call: TRBJ1-5
v_call: TRBV6-5
clone_size: NA
cdr3_aa: CASRRDPRSQPQHF

j_call: TRBJ1-2
v_call: TRBV6-1
clone_size: NA
cdr3_aa: CASSEGQPYGYTF

j_call: TRBJ2-2
v_call: TRBV13
clone_size: once
cdr3_aa: CASSPRGSGELFF

j_call: TRBJ2-7
v_call: TRBV6-1
clone_size: few
cdr3_aa: CASSLGQLIEQYF

j_call: TRBJ1-3
v_call: TRBV15
clone_size: NA
cdr3_aa: CATSTQDRFSGNTIYF

j_call: TRBJ1-1
v_call: TRBV5-1
clone_size: NA
cdr3_aa: CASSLVGGPNTEAFF

j_call: TRBJ2-3
v_call: TRBV19
clone_size: NA
cdr3_aa: CASSSSGTTDTQYF

j_call: TRBJ2-1
v_call: TRBV6-6
clone_size: NA
cdr3_aa: CASSYFGGHNEQFF

j_call: TRBJ2-6
v_call: TRBV28
clone_size: NA
cdr3_aa: CASSSWAVSSGANVLTF

j_call: TRBJ2-3
v_call: TRBV5-1
clone_size: NA
cdr3_aa: CASSFLAGDTQYF

j_call: TRBJ2-7
v_call: TRBV10-2
clone_size: NA
cdr3_aa: CASRDSSGRWYEQYF

j_call: TRBJ2-1
v_call: TRBV7-9
clone_size: NA
cdr3_aa: CASSWTSGDNEQFF

j_call: TRBJ1-1
v_call: TRBV6-9
clone_size: NA
cdr3_aa: CASRGYRGWAFF

j_call: TRBJ2-2
v_call: TRBV6-1
clone_size: NA
cdr3_aa: CASSVLYTGELFF

j_call: TRBJ2-2
v_call: TRBV6-5
clone_size: NA
cdr3_aa: CASNQRNTGELFF

j_call: TRBJ2-7
v_call: TRBV2
clone_size: NA
cdr3_aa: CASSDLGHSYEQYF

j_call: TRBJ2-1
v_call: TRBV7-9
clone_size: NA
cdr3_aa: CASSLPRPLPYNEQFF

j_call: TRBJ1-3
v_call: TRBV5-1
clone_size: NA
cdr3_aa: CASSLLWRVSGNTIYF

j_call: TRBJ1-5
v_call: TRBV19
clone_size: once
cdr3_aa: CASSIWRGNQPQHF

j_call: TRBJ2-7
v_call: TRBV7-8
clone_size: NA
cdr3_aa: CASRLTGAVEQYF

j_call: TRBJ2-7
v_call: TRBV2
clone_size: NA
cdr3_aa: CASSGDPQYF

j_call: TRBJ1-1
v_call: TRBV27
clone_size: NA
cdr3_aa: CASSPGHKNTEAFF

j_call: TRBJ2-7
v_call: TRBV5-4
clone_size: NA
cdr3_aa: CASSFGGEQYF

j_call: TRBJ1-5
v_call: TRBV19
clone_size: once
cdr3_aa: CASSMGGGEGQPQHF

j_call: TRBJ2-1
v_call: TRBV30
clone_size: NA
cdr3_aa: CAWTSGNEQFF

j_call: TRBJ2-1
v_call: TRBV9
clone_size: NA
cdr3_aa: CASSVNGRANEQFF

j_call: TRBJ2-1
v_call: TRBV28
clone_size: NA
cdr3_aa: CASSLGGTGHNEQFF